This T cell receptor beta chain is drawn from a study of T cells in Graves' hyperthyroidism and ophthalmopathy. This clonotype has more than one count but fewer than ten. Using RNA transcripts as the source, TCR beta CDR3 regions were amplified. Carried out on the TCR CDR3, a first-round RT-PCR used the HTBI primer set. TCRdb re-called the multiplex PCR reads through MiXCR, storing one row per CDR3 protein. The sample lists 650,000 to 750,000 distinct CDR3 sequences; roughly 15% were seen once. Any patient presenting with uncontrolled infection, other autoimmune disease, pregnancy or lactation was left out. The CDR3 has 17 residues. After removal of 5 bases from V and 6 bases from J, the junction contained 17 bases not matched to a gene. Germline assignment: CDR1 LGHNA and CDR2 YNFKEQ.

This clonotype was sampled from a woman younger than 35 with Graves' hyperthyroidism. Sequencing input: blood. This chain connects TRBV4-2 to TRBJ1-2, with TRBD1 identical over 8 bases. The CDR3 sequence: CASSGGGTGPHLHGYTF. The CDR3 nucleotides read TGTGCCAGCAGCGGGGGAGGGACAGGTCCCCATCTCCATGGCTACACCTTC.